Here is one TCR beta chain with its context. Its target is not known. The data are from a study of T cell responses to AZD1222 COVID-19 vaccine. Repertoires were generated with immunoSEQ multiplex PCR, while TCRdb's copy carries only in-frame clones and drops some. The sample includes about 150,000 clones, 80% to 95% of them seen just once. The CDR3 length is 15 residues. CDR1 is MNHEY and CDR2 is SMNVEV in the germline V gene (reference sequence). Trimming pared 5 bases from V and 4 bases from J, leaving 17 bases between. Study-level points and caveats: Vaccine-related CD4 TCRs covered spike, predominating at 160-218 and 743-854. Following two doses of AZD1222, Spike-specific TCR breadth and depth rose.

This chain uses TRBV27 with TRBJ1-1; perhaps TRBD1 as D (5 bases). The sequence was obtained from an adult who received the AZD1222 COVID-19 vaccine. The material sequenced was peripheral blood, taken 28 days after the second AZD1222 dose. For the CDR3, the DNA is TGTGCCAGCAGTCACGGGGCCAATCTCCCCACTGAAGCTTTCTTT. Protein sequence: CASSHGANLPTEAFF.